This TCR beta chain is from a study of a mutant IDH1 vaccine in newly diagnosed glioma. This clone was seen a single time. Its antigen is currently unknown. Sequenced by immunoSEQ multiplex PCR; TCRdb stores in-frame clones only, minus some. Of approximately 10,000 clones in the sample, 87% were seen once. The sample's time point: week 5, during vaccination. Mutant IDH1 20-mer peptide, at 300 ug, made up each vaccine dose, with topical imiquimod. The sequence came from a woman in her forties with glioma. Some clones in this sample may be carry-over from other donors' samples. Sequenced material: PBMCs, taken from a glioma patient whose treatment included an IDH1 peptide vaccine.

The CDR3 region is CASSLDGDPSYEQYF. The CDR3 DNA sequence: TGTGCCAGCAGCTTAGACGGGGACCCTTCCTACGAGCAGTACTTC. The chain has TRBV7-9 and TRBJ2-7; the D gene could be TRBD1 or TRBD2 (5 bases each). CDR1 is SEHNR, CDR2 FQNEAQ, per germline (reference sequence). With 1 base removed from V and 1 base from J, the gap between germline ends came to 11 bases. The CDR3 contains 15 residues.